This T cell receptor (beta chain) originates from a study of siplizumab effects on memory and regulatory T cells. Germline CDR1 reads KGHSH; CDR2 reads LQKENI. V shed 6 bases, J shed 0 bases, and the junction held 2 bases outside the gene matches. This CDR3 comprises 14 residues. Points from the study as a whole: In the presence of siplizumab, alloreactive sequences traceable to unstimulated CD4+ memory cells were significantly reduced. Apparently key alloresponse contributors, naive T cells also seemed more diverse than memory cells. Unstimulated subsets accounted for the mapping of only a minor share of the clones that were alloreactive.

Roughly 10^5 TCR templates underwent assay in each sample. Produced via immunoSEQ multiplex PCR; TCRdb's table is partial and in-frame only. The data contain about 100,000 clones, 91% of them singletons. Points on this clone: As yet, its antigen is unknown.

This clonotype was obtained from a human donor in good health. This rearrangement joins TRBV18 to TRBJ1-5, with 7 nucleotides matching TRBD1. The sample was CD4+ T cells sorted from blood. Here the CDR3 reads CASSDRDSNQPQHF. CDR3 coding DNA: TGTGCCAGCTCTGACAGGGATAGCAATCAGCCCCAGCATTTT.